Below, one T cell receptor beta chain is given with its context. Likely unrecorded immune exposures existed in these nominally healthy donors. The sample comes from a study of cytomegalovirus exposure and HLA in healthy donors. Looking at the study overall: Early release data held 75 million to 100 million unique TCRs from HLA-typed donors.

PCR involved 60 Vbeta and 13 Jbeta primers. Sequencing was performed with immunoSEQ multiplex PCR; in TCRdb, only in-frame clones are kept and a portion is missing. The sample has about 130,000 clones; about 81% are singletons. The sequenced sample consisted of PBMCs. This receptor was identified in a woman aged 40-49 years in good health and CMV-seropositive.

The CDR3 DNA reads as TGCGCCAGCAGCTTGCACCAACAGGGGACTGGAAACACCATATATTTT. Protein sequence: CASSLHQQGTGNTIYF. The chain recombines TRBV5-1 with TRBJ1-3, with 7 bases matching TRBD1. V lost 1 base, J lost 2 bases, and 6 bases stayed unmatched. CDR3 length: 16 residues. Germline CDR1 is SGHRS and CDR2 is YFSETQ.